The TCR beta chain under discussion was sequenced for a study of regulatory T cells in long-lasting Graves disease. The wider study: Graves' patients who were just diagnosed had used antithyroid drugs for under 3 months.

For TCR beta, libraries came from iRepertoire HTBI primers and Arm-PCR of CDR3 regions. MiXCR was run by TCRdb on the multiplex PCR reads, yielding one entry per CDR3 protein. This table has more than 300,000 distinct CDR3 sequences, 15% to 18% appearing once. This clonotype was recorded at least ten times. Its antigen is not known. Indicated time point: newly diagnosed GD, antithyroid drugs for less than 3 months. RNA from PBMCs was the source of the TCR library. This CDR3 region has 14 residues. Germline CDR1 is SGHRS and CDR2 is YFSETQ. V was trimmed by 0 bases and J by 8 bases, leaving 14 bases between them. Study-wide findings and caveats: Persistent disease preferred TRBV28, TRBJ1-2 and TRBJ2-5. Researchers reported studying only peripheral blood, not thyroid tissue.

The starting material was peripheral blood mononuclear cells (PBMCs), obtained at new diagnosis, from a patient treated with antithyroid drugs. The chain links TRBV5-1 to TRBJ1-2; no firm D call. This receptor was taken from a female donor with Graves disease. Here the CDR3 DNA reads TGCGCCAGCAGCTTGGCCTCGCAGGAAGGGGGCTACACCTTC. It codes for CASSLASQEGGYTF.